This TCR beta chain was profiled in a study of T-cell reconstitution after alpha-beta-depleted transplantation in children. Overall study results and limits: By one year post-transplant, T-cell counts and diversity largely arose from T cells that were newly produced. Several hundred expanded graft clones reportedly were the source of alpha-beta T cells about two months after transplant.

A library of TCRbeta sequences, prepared with unique molecular identifiers, was generated. One entry per CDR3 protein, called by TCRdb with MiXCR from the PCR reads. The data hold more than 85,000 distinct CDR3 sequences, with about 5.6% observed a single time. Only a few counts were recorded for this clonotype. Antigen unknown. V shed 4 bases, J shed 8 bases, and the junction held 16 bases outside the gene matches. CDR1 is SGHAT and CDR2 is FQDESV in the germline V gene (reference sequence). The CDR3 has 18 amino acids. The material was PBMCs, mostly from graft donor cells, obtained 60 days after TCRalphabeta/CD19-depleted stem cell transplant. The sequence was collected from a female patient under 10 years old who had a stem cell transplant for Fanconi anemia, so the T cells may come from the graft donor. The rearrangement uses TRBV11-1 and TRBJ2-1, with 11 positions matching TRBD1. The CDR3 nucleotides read TGTGCCAGCAGCTCATATGGCTCTGCCGGGACAGGGGGAGATGAGCAGTTCTTC. It yields the protein CASSSYGSAGTGGDEQFF.